This is a list of T cell receptor beta chains from one sample in a study of human T cells and chemical hapten exposure. TCRdb processed the RACE reads anew with MiXCR; each CDR3 protein has one entry. This sample has some 380,000 distinct CDR3 sequences, with around 5% found just once. This specimen was whole blood, taken in connection with sensitization to the hapten diphenylcyclopropenone (DPC). The receptors were sampled from a woman aged 45-60 years with alopecia areata. Some clones in this sample may be carry-over from other donors' samples. Both conserved end residues are part of each CDR3. D genes are given only for firm matches. The size entry is marked missing in some rows and otherwise reads once, few, many or a size class.

>TRBV12-3/TRBV12-4|TRBJ1-2|TRBD1|many
CASSSRDSLFYGYTF
TGTGCCAGCAGTAGCCGGGACAGTTTATTCTATGGCTACACCTTC
>TRBV28|TRBJ2-7|TRBD1|many
CASSPWDSSYEQYF
TGTGCCAGCAGCCCTTGGGACAGCTCCTACGAGCAGTACTTC
>TRBV7-8|TRBJ1-3|-|few
CASSRTGIPGNTIYF
TGTGCCAGCAGCCGAACAGGGATCCCTGGAAACACCATATATTTT
>TRBV3-1|TRBJ2-2|-|-
CASSQWESRTGELFF
TGTGCCAGCAGCCAGTGGGAGTCGAGGACCGGGGAGCTGTTTTTT
>TRBV6-5|TRBJ2-7|-|-
CASSRTPRASYEQYF
TGTGCCAGCAGCAGGACCCCCCGGGCTAGCTACGAGCAGTACTTC
>TRBV7-2|TRBJ2-3|-|-
CASSRPRTRLTDTQYF
TGTGCCAGCAGCCGACCCCGAACTAGACTGACAGATACGCAGTATTTT
>TRBV7-2|TRBJ2-3|TRBD1|few
CASSPRTGWTDTQYF
TGTGCCAGCAGCCCCCGGACAGGGTGGACAGATACGCAGTATTTT
>TRBV29-1|TRBJ2-5|TRBD2|many
CSSGQGGRETQYF
TGCAGCAGCGGGCAGGGAGGGAGAGAGACCCAGTACTTC
>TRBV5-1|TRBJ2-1|TRBD2|-
CASSRSSSGGHHEQFF
TGCGCCAGCAGCCGCTCATCTAGCGGGGGGCACCATGAGCAGTTCTTC
>TRBV7-9|TRBJ2-1|-|many
CASSLVMGRGGNEQFF
TGTGCCAGCAGCTTAGTGATGGGCAGGGGAGGCAATGAGCAGTTCTTC
>TRBV5-1|TRBJ1-1|-|many
CASSFAAANTEAFF
TGCGCCAGCAGCTTCGCGGCGGCTAACACTGAAGCTTTCTTT
>TRBV12-3/TRBV12-4|TRBJ2-5|TRBD2|-
CASSLAASGASQETQYF
TGTGCCAGCAGTTTAGCCGCTAGCGGGGCAAGCCAAGAGACCCAGTACTTC
>TRBV15|TRBJ1-2|-|many
CATSPQGPRQYGYTF
TGTGCCACCAGCCCTCAGGGTCCCAGGCAGTATGGCTACACCTTC
>TRBV5-4|TRBJ2-2|-|few
CASSLWAPGTGELFF
TGTGCCAGCAGCTTATGGGCCCCGGGCACCGGGGAGCTGTTTTTT
>TRBV9|TRBJ2-3|-|many
CASNGASTDTQYF
TGTGCCAGCAACGGGGCTAGCACAGATACGCAGTATTTT
>TRBV7-2|TRBJ2-1|-|-
CASSRRPFNEQFF
TGTGCCAGCAGCCGACGCCCCTTCAATGAGCAGTTCTTC
>TRBV2|TRBJ2-3|TRBD1|many
CASSAQGAGDTQYF
TGTGCCAGCAGTGCACAGGGGGCAGGGGATACGCAGTATTTT